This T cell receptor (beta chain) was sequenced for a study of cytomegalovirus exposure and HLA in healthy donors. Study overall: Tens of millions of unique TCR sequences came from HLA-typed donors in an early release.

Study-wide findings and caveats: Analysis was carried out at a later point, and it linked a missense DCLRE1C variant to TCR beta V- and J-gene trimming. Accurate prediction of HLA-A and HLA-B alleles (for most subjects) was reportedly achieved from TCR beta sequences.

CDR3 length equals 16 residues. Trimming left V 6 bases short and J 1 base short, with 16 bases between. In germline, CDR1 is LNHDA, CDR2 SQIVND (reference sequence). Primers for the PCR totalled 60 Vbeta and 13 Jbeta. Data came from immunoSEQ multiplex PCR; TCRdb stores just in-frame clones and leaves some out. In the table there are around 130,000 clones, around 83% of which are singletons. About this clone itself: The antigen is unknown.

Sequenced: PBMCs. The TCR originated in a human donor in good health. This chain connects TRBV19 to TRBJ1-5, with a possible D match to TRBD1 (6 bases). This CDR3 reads CASSDQGYGSNQPQHF. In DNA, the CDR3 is TGTGCCAGTAGCGATCAGGGGTATGGGAGCAATCAGCCCCAGCATTTT.